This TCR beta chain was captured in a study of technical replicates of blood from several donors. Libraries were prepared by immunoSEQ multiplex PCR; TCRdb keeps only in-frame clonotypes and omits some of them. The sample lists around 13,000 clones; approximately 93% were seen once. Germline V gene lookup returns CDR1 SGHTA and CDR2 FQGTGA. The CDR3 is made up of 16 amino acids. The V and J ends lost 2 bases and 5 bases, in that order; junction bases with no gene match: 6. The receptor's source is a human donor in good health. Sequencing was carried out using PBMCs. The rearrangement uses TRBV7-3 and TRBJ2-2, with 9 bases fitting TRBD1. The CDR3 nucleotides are TGTGCCAGCAGCTTAGGGGGACAGGGAAATACCGGGGAGCTGTTTTTT. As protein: CASSLGGQGNTGELFF. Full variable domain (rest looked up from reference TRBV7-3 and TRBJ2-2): GAGVSQTPSNKVTEKGKYVELRCDPISGHTALYWYRQSLGQGPEFLIYFQGTGAADDSGLPNDRFFAVRPEGSVSTLKIQRTERGDSAVYLCASSLGGQGNTGELFFGEGSRLTVL.